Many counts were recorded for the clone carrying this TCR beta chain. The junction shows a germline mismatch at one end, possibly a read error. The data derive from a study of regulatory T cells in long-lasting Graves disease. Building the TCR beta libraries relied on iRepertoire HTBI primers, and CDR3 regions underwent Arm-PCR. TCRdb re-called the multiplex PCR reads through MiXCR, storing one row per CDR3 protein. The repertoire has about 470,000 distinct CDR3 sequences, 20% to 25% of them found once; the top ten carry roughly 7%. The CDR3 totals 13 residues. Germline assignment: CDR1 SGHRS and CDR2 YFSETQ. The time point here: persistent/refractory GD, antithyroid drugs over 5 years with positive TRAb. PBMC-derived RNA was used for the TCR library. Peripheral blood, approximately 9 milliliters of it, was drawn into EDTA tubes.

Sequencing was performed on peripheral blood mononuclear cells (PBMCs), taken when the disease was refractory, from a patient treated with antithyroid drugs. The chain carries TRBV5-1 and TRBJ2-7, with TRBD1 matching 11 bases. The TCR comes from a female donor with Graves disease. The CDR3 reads CASRDRGTYEQYF. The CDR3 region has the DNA TGTGCCAGCAGGGACAGGGGGACCTACGAGCAGTACTTC.